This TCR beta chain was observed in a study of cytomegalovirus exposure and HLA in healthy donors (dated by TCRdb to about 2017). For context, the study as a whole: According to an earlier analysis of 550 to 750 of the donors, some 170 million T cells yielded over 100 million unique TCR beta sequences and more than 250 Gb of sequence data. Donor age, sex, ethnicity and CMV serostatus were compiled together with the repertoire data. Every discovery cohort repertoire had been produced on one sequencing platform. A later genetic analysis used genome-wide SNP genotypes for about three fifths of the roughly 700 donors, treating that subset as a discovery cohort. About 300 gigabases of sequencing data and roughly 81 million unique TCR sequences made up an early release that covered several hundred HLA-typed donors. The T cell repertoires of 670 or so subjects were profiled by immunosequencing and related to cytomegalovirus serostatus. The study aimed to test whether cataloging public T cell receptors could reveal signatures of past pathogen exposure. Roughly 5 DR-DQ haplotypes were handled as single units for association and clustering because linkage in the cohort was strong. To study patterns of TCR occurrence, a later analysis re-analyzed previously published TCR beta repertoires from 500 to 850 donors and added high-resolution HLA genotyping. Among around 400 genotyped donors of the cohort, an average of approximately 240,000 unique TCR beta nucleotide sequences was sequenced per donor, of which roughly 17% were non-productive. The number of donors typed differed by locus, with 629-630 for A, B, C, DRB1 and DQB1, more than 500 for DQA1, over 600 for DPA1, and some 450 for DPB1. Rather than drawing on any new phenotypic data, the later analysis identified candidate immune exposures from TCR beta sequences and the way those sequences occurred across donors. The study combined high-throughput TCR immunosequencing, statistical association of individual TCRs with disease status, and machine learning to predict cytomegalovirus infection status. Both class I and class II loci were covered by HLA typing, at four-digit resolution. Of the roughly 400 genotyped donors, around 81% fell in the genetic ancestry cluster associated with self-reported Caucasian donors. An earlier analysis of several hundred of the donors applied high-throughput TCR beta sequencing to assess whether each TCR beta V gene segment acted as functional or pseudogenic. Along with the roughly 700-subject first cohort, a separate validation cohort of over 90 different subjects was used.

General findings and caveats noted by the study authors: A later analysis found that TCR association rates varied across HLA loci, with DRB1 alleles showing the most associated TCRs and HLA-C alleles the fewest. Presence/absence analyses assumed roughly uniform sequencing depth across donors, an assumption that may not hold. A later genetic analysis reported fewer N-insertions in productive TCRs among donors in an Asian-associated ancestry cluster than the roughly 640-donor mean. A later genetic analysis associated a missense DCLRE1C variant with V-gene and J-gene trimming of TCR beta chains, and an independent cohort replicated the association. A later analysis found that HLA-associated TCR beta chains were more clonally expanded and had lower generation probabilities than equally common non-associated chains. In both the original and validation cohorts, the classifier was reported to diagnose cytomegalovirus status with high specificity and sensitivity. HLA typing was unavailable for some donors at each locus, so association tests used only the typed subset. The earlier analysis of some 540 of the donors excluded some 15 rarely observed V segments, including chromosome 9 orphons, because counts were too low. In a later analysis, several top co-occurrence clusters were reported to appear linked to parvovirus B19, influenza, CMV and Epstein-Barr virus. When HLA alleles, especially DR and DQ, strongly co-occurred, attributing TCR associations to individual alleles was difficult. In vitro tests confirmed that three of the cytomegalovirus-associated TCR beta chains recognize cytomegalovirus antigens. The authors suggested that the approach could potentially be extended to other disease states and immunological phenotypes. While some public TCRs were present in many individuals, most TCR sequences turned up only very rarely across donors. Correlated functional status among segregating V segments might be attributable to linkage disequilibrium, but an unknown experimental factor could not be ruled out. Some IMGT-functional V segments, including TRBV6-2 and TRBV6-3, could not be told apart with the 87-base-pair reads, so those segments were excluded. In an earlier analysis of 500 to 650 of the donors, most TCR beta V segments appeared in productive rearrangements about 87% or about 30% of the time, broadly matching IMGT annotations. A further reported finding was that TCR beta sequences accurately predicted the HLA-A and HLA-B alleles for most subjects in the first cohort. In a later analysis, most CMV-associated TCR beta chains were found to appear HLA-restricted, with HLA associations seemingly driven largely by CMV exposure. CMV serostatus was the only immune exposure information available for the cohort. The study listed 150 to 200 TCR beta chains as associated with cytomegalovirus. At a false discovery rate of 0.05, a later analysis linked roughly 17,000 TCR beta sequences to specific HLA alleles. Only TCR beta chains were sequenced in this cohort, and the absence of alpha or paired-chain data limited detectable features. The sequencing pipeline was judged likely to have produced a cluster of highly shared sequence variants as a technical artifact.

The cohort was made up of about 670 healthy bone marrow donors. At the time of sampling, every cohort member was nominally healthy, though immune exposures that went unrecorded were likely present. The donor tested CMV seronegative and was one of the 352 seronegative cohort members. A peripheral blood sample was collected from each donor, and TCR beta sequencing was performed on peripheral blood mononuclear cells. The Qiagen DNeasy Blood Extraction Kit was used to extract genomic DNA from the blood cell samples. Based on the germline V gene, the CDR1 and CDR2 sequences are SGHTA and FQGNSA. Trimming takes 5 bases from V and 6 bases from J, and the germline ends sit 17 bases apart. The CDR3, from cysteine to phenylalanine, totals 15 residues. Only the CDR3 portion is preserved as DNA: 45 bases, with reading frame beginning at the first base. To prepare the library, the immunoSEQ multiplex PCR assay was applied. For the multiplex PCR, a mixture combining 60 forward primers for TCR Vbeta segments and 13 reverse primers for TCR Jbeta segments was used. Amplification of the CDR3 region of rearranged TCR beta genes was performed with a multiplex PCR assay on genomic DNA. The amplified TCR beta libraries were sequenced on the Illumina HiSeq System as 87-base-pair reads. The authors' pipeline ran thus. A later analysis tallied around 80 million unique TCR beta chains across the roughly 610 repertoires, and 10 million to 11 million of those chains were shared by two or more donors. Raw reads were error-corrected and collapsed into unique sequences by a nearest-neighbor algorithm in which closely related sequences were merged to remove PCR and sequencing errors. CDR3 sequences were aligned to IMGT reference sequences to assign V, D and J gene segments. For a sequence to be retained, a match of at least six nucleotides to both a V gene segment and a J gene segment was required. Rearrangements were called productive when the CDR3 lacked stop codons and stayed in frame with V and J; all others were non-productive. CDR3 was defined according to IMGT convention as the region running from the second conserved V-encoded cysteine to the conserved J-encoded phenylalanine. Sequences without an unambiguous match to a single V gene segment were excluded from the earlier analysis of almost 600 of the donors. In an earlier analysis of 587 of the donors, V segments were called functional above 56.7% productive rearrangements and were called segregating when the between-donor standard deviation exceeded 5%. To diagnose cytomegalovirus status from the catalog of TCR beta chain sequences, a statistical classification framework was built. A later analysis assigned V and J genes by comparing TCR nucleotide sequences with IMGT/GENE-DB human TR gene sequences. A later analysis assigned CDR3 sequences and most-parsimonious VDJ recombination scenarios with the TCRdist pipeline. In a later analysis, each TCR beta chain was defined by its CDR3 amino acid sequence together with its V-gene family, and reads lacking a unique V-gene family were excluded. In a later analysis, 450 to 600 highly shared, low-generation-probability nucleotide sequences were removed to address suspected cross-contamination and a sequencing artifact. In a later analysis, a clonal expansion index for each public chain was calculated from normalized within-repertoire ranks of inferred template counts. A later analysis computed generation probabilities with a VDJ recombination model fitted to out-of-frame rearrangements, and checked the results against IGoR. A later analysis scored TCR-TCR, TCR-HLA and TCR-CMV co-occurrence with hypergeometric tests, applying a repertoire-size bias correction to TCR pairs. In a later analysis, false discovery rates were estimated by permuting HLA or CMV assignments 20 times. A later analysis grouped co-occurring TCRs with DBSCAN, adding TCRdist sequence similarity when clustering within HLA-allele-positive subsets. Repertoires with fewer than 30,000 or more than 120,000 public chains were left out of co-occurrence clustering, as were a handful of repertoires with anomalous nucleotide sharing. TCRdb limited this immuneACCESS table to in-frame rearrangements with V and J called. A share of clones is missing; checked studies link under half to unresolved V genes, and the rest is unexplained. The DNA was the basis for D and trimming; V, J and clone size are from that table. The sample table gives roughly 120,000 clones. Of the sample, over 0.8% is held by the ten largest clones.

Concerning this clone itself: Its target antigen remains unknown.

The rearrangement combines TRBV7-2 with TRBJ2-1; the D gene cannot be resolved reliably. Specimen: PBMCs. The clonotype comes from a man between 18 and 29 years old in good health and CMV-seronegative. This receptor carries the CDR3 CASSPNFLRLNEQFF. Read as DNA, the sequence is TGTGCCAGCAGCCCGAACTTCCTCAGACTCAATGAGCAGTTCTTC.